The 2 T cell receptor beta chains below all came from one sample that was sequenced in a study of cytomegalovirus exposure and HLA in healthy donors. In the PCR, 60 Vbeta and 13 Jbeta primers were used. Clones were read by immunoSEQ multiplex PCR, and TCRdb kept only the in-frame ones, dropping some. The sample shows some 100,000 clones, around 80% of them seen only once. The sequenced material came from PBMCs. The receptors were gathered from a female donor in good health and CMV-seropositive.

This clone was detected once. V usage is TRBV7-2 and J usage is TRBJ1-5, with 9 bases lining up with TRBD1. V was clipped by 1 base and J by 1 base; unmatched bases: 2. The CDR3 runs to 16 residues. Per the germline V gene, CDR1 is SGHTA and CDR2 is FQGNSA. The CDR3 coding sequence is TGTGCCAGCAGCTTAGGAGGGACAGGGAGCAATCAGCCCCAGCATTTT. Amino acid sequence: CASSLGGTGSNQPQHF.

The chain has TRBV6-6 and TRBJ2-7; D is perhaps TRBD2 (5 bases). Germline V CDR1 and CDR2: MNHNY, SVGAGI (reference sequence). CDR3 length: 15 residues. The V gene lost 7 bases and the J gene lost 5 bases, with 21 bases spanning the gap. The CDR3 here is CASTPIGRRANEQYF. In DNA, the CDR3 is TGTGCCAGCACCCCAATAGGACGGCGGGCAAACGAGCAGTACTTC.